This T cell receptor (beta chain) was sequenced in a study of blood T cell repertoires in COVID-19. Study context: Spain, Italy and the United States supplied samples that represented acute and convalescent COVID-19. Sample material is recorded as cDNA or gDNA derived from T cells, B-cell-depleted T cells, or PBMCs.

The CDR3 is made up of 12 amino acids. Germline CDR1 is SGHRS and CDR2 is YFSETQ. Trimming took 4 bases from V and 4 from J, leaving 8 bases between them. Per the study methods: Scientists estimated how many nucleated cells there were by amplifying reference gene primers. Sequencing was performed with immunoSEQ multiplex PCR; in TCRdb, only in-frame clones are kept and a portion is missing. The V and J calls and clone size come from that table; D and trimming were worked out from the DNA. This sample has over 90,000 clones, with approximately 90% found just once. This rearrangement joins TRBV5-1 to TRBJ1-2; D uncertain. The receptor was isolated from a man between 45 and 60 years old with acute or convalescent COVID-19. Sequencing was performed on peripheral blood. The CDR3 bases are TGCGCCAGCAGCCCCCGGTTCTATGGCTACACCTTC. It is translated as CASSPRFYGYTF.